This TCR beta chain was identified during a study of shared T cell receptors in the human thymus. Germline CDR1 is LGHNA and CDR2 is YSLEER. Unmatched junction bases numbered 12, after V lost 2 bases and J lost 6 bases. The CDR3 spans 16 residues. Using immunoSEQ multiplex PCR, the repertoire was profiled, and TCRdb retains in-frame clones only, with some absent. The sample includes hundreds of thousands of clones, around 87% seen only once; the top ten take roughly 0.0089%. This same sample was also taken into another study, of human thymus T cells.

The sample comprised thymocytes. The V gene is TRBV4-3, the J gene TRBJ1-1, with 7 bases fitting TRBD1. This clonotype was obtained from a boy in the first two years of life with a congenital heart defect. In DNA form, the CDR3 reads TGCGCCAGCAGCCAATTACAAGGGGGCTCTACCCCTGAAGCTTTCTTT. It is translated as CASSQLQGGSTPEAFF.